Below are 4 T cell receptor beta chains sequenced from a single sample in a study of cytomegalovirus exposure and HLA in healthy donors. Vbeta (60) and Jbeta (13) primers were used in the PCR. The assay was immunoSEQ multiplex PCR, and TCRdb's table has in-frame clones only and misses some. The sample lists 150,000 or so clones; about 88% were seen once. The sequencing input was PBMCs. These receptors originate from a woman aged 18-29 years in good health and CMV-seronegative.

The rearrangement uses TRBV27 and TRBJ1-1; D is ambiguous. The length of the CDR3 is 13 residues. V was trimmed by 10 bases and J by 1 base, leaving 13 bases between them. From germline, CDR1 is MNHEY and CDR2 SMNVEV (reference sequence). The CDR3, as DNA: TGTGCCACCCGATCCACCAGGAACACTGAAGCTTTCTTT. Amino acids: CATRSTRNTEAFF.

The rearrangement links TRBV2 to TRBJ2-1, with 9 positions matching TRBD2. Unmatched junction bases numbered 3, after V lost 2 bases and J lost 4 bases. This CDR3 is built from 15 residues. Germline CDR1 is SNHLY and CDR2 is FYNNEI. CDR3 coding DNA: TGTGCCAGCAGTGAAAGCGGGAGGATATACAATGAGCAGTTCTTC. It specifies CASSESGRIYNEQFF.

The chain links TRBV28 to TRBJ2-5, with 7 bases matching TRBD2. Looked up from germline, CDR1 is MDHEN and CDR2 is SYDVKM. The CDR3 is made up of 15 amino acids. V gave up 5 bases and J gave up 7 bases; unmatched junction bases: 13. Here the CDR3 DNA reads TGTGCCAGCAGTCGGGAAGGACTAGTTGGGGGGACCCAGTACTTC. Its protein product is CASSREGLVGGTQYF.

With regard to this clone: The germline gene is not matched at one end of the junction; a read error may be the cause. The chain links TRBV5-8 to TRBJ1-5; no firm D call. The CDR3 has 9 residues. Germline V gene data show CDR1 as SGHTS and CDR2 as YDEGEE. CDR3 in amino acids: CASSFLTGF. The CDR3 bases are TGTGCCAGCAGCTTCCTGACGGGATTT.